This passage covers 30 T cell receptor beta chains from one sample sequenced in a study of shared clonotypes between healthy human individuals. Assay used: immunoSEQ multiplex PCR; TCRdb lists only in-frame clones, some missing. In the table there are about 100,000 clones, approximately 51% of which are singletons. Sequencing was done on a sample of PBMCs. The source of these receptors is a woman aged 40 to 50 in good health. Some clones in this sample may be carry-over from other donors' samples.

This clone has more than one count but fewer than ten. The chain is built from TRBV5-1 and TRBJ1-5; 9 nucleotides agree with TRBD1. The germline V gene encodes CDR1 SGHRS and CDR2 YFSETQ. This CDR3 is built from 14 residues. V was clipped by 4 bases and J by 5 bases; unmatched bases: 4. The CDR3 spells CASSVGQGDQPQHF. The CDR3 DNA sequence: TGCGCCAGCAGCGTGGGACAGGGCGATCAGCCCCAGCATTTT.

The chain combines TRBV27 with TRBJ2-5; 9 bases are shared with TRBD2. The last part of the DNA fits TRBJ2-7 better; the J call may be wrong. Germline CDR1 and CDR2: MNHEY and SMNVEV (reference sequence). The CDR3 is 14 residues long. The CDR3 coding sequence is TGTGCCAGCAGTTTTAGCGGGAGTGCCTACGAGCAGTACTTC. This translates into CASSFSGSAYEQYF.

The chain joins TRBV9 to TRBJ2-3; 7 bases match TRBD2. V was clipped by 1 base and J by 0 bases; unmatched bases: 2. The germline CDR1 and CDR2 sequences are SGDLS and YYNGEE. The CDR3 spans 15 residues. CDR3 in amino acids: CASSVISGSTDTQYF. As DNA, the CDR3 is TGTGCCAGCAGCGTAATTAGCGGGAGCACAGATACGCAGTATTTT. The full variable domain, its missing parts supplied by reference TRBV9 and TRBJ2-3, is DSGVTQTPKHLITATGQRVTLRCSPRSGDLSVYWYQQSLDQGLQFLIQYYNGEERAKGNILERFSAQQFPDLHSELNLSSLELGDSALYFCASSVISGSTDTQYFGPGTRLTVL.

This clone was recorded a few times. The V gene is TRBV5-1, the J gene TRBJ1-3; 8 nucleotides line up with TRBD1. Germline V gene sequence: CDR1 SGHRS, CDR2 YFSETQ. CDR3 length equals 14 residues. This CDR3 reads CSSTQGASGNTIYF. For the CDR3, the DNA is TGCTCCTCGACCCAGGGGGCATCTGGAAACACCATATATTTT.

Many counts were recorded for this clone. CDR3 amino acids: CASTPRGLADGDEQFF. Written as DNA, the CDR3 is TGTGCCAGCACCCCAAGAGGACTAGCGGACGGGGATGAGCAGTTCTTC. This chain uses TRBV7-9 with TRBJ2-1; 10 bases line up with TRBD2. V shed 7 bases, J shed 8 bases, and the junction held 14 bases outside the gene matches. Germline V gives CDR1 SEHNR, CDR2 FQNEAQ (reference sequence). This CDR3 is built from 16 residues.

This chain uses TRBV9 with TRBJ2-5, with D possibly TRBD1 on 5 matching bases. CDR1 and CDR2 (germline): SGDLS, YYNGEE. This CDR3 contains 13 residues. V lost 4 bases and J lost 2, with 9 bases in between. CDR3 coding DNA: TGTGCCAGCAGCCGACAGTTTCAAGAGACCCAGTACTTC. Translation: CASSRQFQETQYF.

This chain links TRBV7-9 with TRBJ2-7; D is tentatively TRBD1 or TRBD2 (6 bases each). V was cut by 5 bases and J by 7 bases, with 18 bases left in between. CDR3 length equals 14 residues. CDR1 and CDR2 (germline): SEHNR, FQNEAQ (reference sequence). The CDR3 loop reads CASSPGGGRGEQYF. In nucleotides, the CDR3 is TGTGCCAGCAGCCCCGGGGGCGGCCGGGGGGAGCAGTACTTC.

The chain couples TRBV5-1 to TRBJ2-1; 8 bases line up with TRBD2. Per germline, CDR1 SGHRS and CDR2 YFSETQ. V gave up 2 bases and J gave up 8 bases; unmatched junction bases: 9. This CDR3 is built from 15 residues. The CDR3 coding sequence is TGCGCCAGCAGCTTCAGCGGGAGTAAGGGGGATGAGCAGTTCTTC. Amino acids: CASSFSGSKGDEQFF.

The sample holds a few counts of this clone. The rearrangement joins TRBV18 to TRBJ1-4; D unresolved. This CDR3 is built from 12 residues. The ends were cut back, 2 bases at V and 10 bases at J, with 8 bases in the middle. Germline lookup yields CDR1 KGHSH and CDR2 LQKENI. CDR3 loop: CASSPMVGKLFF. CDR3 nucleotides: TGTGCCAGCTCACCAATGGTGGGAAAACTGTTTTTT.

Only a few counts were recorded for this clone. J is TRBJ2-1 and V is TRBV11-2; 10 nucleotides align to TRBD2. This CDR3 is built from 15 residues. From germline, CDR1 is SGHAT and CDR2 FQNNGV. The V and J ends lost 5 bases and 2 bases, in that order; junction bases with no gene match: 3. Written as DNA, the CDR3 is TGTGCCAGCAGCCAAGCGGGAGGGCCCTACAATGAGCAGTTCTTC. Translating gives CASSQAGGPYNEQFF.

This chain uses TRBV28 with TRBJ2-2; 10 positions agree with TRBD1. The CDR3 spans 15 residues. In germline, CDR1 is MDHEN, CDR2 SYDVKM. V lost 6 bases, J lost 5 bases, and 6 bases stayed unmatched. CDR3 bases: TGTGCCAGCAGACGACAGGGGGCTGGAACCGGGGAGCTGTTTTTT. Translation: CASRRQGAGTGELFF.

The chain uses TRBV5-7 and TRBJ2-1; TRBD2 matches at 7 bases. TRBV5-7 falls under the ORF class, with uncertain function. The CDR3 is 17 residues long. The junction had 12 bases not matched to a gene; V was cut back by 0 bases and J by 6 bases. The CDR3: CASSLAGRGRAFNEQFF. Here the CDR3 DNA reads TGTGCCAGCAGCTTGGCAGGGAGAGGGAGGGCGTTCAATGAGCAGTTCTTC.

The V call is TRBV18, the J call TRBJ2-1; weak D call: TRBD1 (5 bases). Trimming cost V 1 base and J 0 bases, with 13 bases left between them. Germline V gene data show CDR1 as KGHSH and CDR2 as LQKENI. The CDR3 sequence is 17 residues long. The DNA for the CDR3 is TGTGCCAGCTCACCACTGTCAGGGCGGAGCTCCTACAATGAGCAGTTCTTC. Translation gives CASSPLSGRSSYNEQFF.

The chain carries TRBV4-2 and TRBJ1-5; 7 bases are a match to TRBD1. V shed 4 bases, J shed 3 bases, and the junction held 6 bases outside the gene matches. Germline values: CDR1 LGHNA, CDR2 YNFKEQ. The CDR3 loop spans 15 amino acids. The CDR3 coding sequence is TGTGCCAGCAGCCTACGGGACAGAGACAATCAGCCCCAGCATTTT. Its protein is CASSLRDRDNQPQHF.

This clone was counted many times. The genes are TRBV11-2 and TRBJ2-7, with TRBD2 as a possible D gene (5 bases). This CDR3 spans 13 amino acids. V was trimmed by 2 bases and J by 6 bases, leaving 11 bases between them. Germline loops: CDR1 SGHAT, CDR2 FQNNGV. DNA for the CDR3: TGTGCCAGCAGCTTACGGGCGGGCGGCGAGCAGTACTTC. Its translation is CASSLRAGGEQYF.

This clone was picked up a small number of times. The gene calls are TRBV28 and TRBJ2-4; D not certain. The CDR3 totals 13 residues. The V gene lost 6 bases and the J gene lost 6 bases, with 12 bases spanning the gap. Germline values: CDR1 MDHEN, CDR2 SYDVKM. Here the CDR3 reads CASRRKSRNIQYF. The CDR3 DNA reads TGTGCCAGCAGGAGGAAATCAAGAAACATTCAGTACTTC.

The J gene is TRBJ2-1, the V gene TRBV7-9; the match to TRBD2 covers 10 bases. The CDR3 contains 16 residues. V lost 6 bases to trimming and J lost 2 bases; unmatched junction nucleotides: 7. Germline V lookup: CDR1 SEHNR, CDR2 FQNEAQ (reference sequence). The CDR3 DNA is TGTGCCAGCAGTCCTGAGCGGGAGGGGACCTACAATGAGCAGTTCTTC. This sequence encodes CASSPEREGTYNEQFF.

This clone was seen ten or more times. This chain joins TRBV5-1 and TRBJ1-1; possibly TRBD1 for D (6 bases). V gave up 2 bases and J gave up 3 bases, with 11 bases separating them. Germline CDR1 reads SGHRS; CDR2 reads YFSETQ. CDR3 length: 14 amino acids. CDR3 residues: CASSFQGSDTEAFF. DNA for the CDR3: TGCGCCAGCAGCTTTCAGGGGAGCGACACTGAAGCTTTCTTT.

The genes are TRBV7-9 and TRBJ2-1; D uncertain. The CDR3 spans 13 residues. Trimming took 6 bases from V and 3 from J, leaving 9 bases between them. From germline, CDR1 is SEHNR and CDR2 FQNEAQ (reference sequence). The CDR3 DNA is TGTGCCAGCAGTGAGACTGGCTACAATGAGCAGTTCTTC. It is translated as CASSETGYNEQFF.

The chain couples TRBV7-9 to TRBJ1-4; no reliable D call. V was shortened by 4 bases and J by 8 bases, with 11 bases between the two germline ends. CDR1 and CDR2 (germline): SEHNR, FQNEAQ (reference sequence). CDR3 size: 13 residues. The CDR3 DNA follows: TGTGCCAGCAGCTGGGAAATCAAAGAAAAACTGTTTTTT. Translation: CASSWEIKEKLFF.

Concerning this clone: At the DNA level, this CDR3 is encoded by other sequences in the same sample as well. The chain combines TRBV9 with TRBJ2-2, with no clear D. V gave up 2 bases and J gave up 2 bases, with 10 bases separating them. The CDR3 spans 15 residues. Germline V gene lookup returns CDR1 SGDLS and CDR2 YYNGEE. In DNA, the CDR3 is TGTGCCAGCAGCGTCGCTCTAGGAAACACCGGGGAGCTGTTTTTT. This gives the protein CASSVALGNTGELFF.

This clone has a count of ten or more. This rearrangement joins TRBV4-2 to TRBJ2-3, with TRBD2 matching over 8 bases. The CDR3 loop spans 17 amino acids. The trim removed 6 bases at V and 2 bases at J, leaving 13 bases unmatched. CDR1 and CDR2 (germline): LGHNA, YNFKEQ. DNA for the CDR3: TGTGCCAGCAGTCGAGCCCTTAGCGGGATAAACACAGATACGCAGTATTTT. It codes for CASSRALSGINTDTQYF.

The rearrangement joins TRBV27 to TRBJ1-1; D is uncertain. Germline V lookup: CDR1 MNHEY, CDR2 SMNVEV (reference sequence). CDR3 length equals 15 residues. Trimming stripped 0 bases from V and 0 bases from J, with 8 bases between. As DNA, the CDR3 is TGTGCCAGCAGTTTATCGGCCAGGTTGAACACTGAAGCTTTCTTT. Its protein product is CASSLSARLNTEAFF.

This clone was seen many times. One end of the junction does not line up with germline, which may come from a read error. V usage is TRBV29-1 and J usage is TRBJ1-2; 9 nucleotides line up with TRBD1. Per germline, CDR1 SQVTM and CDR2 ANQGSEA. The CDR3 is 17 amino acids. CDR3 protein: CSVEGTGRPLSNYGYTF. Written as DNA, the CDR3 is TGCAGCGTAGAAGGGACAGGGAGACCGCTTTCAAACTATGGCTACACCTTC.

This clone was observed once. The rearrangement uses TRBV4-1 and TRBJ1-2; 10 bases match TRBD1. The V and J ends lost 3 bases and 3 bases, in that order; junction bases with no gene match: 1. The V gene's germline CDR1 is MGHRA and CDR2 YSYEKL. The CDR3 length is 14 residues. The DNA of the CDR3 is TGCGCCAGCAGCCAGGGACAGGGGCACTATGGCTACACCTTC. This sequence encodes CASSQGQGHYGYTF.

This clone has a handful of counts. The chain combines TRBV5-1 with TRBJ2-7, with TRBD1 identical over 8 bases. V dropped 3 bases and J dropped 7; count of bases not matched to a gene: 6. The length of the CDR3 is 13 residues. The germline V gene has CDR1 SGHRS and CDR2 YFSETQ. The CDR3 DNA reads TGCGCCAGCAGCTCGACAGGGGCGAGGGAGCAGTACTTC. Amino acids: CASSSTGAREQYF.

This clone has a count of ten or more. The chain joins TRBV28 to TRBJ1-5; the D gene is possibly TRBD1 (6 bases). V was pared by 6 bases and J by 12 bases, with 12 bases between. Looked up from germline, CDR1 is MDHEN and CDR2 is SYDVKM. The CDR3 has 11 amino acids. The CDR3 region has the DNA TGTGCCAGCAGCAGGGGTCCCAACCAGCATTTT. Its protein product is CASSRGPNQHF.

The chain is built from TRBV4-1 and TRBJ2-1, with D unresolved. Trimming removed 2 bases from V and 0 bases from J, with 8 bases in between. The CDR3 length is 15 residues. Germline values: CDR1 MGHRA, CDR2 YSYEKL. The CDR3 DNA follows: TGCGCCAGCAGCCAAAATGTGAACTCCTACAATGAGCAGTTCTTC. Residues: CASSQNVNSYNEQFF.

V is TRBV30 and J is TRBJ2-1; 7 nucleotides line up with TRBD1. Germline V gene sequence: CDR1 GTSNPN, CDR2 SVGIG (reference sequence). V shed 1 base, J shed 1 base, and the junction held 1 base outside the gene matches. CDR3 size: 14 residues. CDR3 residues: CAWSATGSYNEQFF. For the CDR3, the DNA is TGTGCCTGGAGTGCGACAGGGTCCTACAATGAGCAGTTCTTC.

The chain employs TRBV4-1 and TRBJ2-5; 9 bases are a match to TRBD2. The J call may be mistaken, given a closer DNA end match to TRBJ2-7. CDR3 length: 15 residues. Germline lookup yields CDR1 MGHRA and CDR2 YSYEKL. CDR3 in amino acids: CASSQDSGRLYEQYF. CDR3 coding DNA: TGCGCCAGCAGCCAAGATAGCGGGAGATTATACGAGCAGTACTTC.